Each of the 27 T cell receptor beta chains below was sequenced from the same sample in a study of blood T cell repertoires in COVID-19. The table came from immunoSEQ multiplex PCR; TCRdb's copy has only in-frame clones and leaves some out. The sample includes around 330,000 clones, about 87% seen only once; the top ten take approximately 1.6%. The sample taken for sequencing was peripheral blood. The receptors were sampled from a young woman with COVID-19, enrolled during active disease.

The chain carries TRBV24-1 and TRBJ2-2; D is undetermined. V was shortened by 6 bases and J by 6 bases, with 4 bases between the two germline ends. The germline CDR1 and CDR2 sequences are KGHDR and SFDVKD. The CDR3 sequence is 11 residues long. CDR3 DNA: TGTGCCACCAGTTTAGCCGGGGAGCTGTTTTTT. Its protein is CATSLAGELFF.

The chain links TRBV5-1 to TRBJ1-1, with a tentative D call TRBD1 (5 bases). The V end lost 5 bases, the J end lost 0 bases, and 11 bases lay between the germline ends. CDR1 and CDR2 (germline): SGHRS, YFSETQ. The CDR3 extends over 14 amino acids. CDR3 bases: TGCGCCAGCAGAACGGACAATTTGAACACTGAAGCTTTCTTT. Its translation: CASRTDNLNTEAFF.

This clone showed up just once. The V gene is TRBV13, the J gene TRBJ2-3; no definite D call. The CDR3 is 13 amino acids. Germline V gives CDR1 PRHDT, CDR2 FYEKMQ (reference sequence). Trimming left V 6 bases short and J 0 bases short, with 7 bases between. This chain's CDR3 is CASRFRSTDTQYF. The CDR3 region has the DNA TGTGCCAGCAGGTTTAGAAGCACAGATACGCAGTATTTT.

The chain couples TRBV11-3 to TRBJ1-1; no definite D call. V lost 3 bases and J 5 bases, leaving 7 bases between the germline ends. CDR1 is SGHNT and CDR2 is YENEEA in the germline V gene. CDR3 size: 12 residues. The chain's CDR3 is CASSFSRTEAFF. In DNA, the CDR3 is TGTGCCAGCAGCTTTTCTCGGACTGAAGCTTTCTTT.

The chain combines TRBV4-2 with TRBJ2-1, with D maybe TRBD1 (6 bases). The V gene's germline CDR1 is LGHNA and CDR2 YNFKEQ. V shed 0 bases and J shed 4 bases, with 10 bases lying between them. This CDR3 region has 15 residues. DNA of the CDR3: TGTGCCAGCAGCCAAGAGGCGACAGGTTACAATGAGCAGTTCTTC. Encoded protein: CASSQEATGYNEQFF.

The CDR3 DNA sequence: TGTGCCAGCAGTATGGCCAGCGGACGTGCCGGGGAGCTGTTTTTT. Residues: CASSMASGRAGELFF. V usage is TRBV5-4 and J usage is TRBJ2-2; possibly TRBD2 for D (5 bases). Trimming pared 5 bases from V and 6 bases from J, leaving 17 bases between. Germline CDR1 SGHNT, CDR2 YYREEE (reference sequence). The CDR3 loop spans 15 amino acids.

The rearrangement uses TRBV19 and TRBJ1-5, with 10 nucleotides matching TRBD1. Losses at the gene ends were 4 bases for V and 4 bases for J; bases not matched to a gene: 7. In germline, CDR1 is LNHDA, CDR2 SQIVND (reference sequence). The CDR3 is made up of 16 amino acids. Written as DNA, the CDR3 is TGTGCCAGTAGTACCACCGGGACAGGGGTTAATCAGCCCCAGCATTTT. Translating it yields CASSTTGTGVNQPQHF.

J is TRBJ2-1 and V is TRBV9; maybe TRBD2 (6 bases). V was shortened by 0 bases and J by 5 bases, with 9 bases between the two germline ends. CDR1 and CDR2 (germline): SGDLS, YYNGEE. The CDR3 has 14 residues. CDR3 bases: TGTGCCAGCAGCGTAGGGGGGGACCACAATGAGCAGTTCTTC. It translates to CASSVGGDHNEQFF.

The chain employs TRBV30 and TRBJ1-1; weak D call: TRBD1 (5 bases). Trimming shortened V by 5 bases and J by 8 bases, and 12 bases separated the two germline ends. The germline V gene encodes CDR1 GTSNPN and CDR2 SVGIG (reference sequence). The CDR3 consists of 11 residues. The CDR3 sequence: CAWVAQGEAFF. The CDR3 DNA reads as TGTGCCTGGGTGGCCCAGGGCGAAGCTTTCTTT.

This clone was recorded only once. This rearrangement joins TRBV9 to TRBJ1-4; TRBD1 matches 8 bases. CDR1 is SGDLS and CDR2 is YYNGEE in the germline V gene. The CDR3 is made up of 15 amino acids. J gave up 3 bases and V 1 base, and 2 bases lay outside the gene matches. The CDR3 sequence is CASSVTGGANEKLFF. DNA for the CDR3: TGTGCCAGCAGCGTAACAGGGGGAGCTAATGAAAAACTGTTTTTT.

The chain combines TRBV29-1 with TRBJ1-2; D unclear. Germline CDR1 and CDR2: SQVTM and ANQGSEA. The CDR3 totals 12 residues. V shed 3 bases and J shed 7 bases, with 12 bases lying between them. As DNA, the CDR3 is TGCAGCGTTGACGCCGGTCCGGGTGGCTACACCTTC. It codes for CSVDAGPGGYTF. Using reference TRBV29-1 and TRBJ1-2 for the parts outside the CDR3, the full variable domain is SAVISQKPSRDICQRGTSLTIQCQVDSQVTMMFWYRQQPGQSLTLIATANQGSEATYESGFVIDKFPISRPNLTFSTLTVSNMSPEDSSIYLCSVDAGPGGYTFGSGTRLTVV.

The rearrangement links TRBV6-1 to TRBJ2-7; D may be TRBD1 (5 bases). Germline-derived CDR1 and CDR2 are MNHNS and SASEGT. Trimming cost V 2 bases and J 0 bases, with 5 bases left between them. The CDR3 runs 13 residues. The CDR3 sequence: CASSEQGSYEQYV. For the CDR3, the DNA is TGTGCCAGCAGTGAACAGGGCTCCTACGAGCAGTACGTC.

The gene calls are TRBV6-6 and TRBJ1-5; D call uncertain. Trimming took off 2 bases at V and 3 bases at J, with 11 bases between the two ends. Germline V CDR1 and CDR2: MNHNY, SVGAGI (reference sequence). CDR3 size: 15 residues. CDR3 residues: CASSYAGSSNQPQHF. The CDR3 nucleotides are TGTGCCAGCAGTTACGCCGGGTCCTCCAATCAGCCCCAGCATTTT.

This clone was detected only a few times. The chain has TRBV4-1 and TRBJ1-6, with no clear D. Germline CDR1 reads MGHRA; CDR2 reads YSYEKL. V was clipped by 0 bases and J by 10 bases, with 7 bases between them. The CDR3 sequence is 13 residues long. The CDR3 region has the DNA TGCGCCAGCAGCCAAGATAACTCGTCACCCCTCCACTTT. Protein: CASSQDNSSPLHF.

The chain couples TRBV3-1 (or the pseudogene TRBV3-2) to TRBJ1-2, with 7 bases lining up with TRBD1. Germline CDR1 LGHDT, CDR2 YNNKEL (reference sequence). There are 14 residues in the CDR3. V dropped 6 bases and J dropped 4; count of bases not matched to a gene: 8. CDR3: CASSRTGAFYGYTF. The CDR3 DNA follows: TGTGCCAGCAGTAGGACAGGAGCTTTCTATGGCTACACCTTC.

V is TRBV4-2 and J is TRBJ2-2, with 12 bases fitting TRBD2. Germline lookup yields CDR1 LGHNA and CDR2 YNFKEQ. The CDR3 totals 17 residues. V shed 4 bases and J 1 base; nucleotides not matched to a gene: 4. Here the CDR3 DNA reads TGTGCCAGCAGCCTTCTACTAGCGGGGGGGAACACCGGGGAGCTGTTTTTT. Its protein product is CASSLLLAGGNTGELFF.

This clone showed up just once. The V and J genes are TRBV19 and TRBJ1-5; D not certain. V was trimmed by 1 base and J by 0 bases, leaving 7 bases between them. The CDR3 runs to 15 residues. Looked up from germline, CDR1 is LNHDA and CDR2 is SQIVND (reference sequence). The CDR3 sequence is CASSIVGSSNQPQHF. The CDR3 region has the DNA TGTGCCAGTAGTATAGTGGGGAGTAGCAATCAGCCCCAGCATTTT.

The gene calls are TRBV9 and TRBJ1-1, with TRBD1 matching 7 bases. V lost 0 bases and J lost 6; bases outside the gene matches: 2. The CDR3 loop spans 13 amino acids. In germline, CDR1 is SGDLS, CDR2 YYNGEE. The CDR3 DNA is TGTGCCAGCAGCGTAGACAGGGGAGCTGAAGCTTTCTTT. This gives the protein CASSVDRGAEAFF.

The chain links TRBV11-3 to TRBJ2-6, with 7 bases identical to TRBD1. The V and J ends lost 5 bases and 0 bases, in that order; junction bases with no gene match: 10. The CDR3 covers 18 residues. The germline V gene has CDR1 SGHNT and CDR2 YENEEA. CDR3 DNA sequence: TGTGCCAGCAGCCCGGGGACAGTTCTTAACTCTGGGGCCAACGTCCTGACTTTC. This encodes CASSPGTVLNSGANVLTF.

The V call is TRBV25-1, the J call TRBJ1-1, with TRBD1 identical over 8 bases. Trimming at V came to 8 bases and at J to 11 bases, leaving 10 bases not matched to a gene. The CDR3 contains 12 residues. From germline, CDR1 is MGHDK and CDR2 SYGVNS. CDR3: CASGSGQGTAFF. Here the CDR3 DNA reads TGTGCCAGCGGCTCAGGACAGGGTACGGCTTTCTTT.

This rearrangement joins TRBV7-8 to TRBJ2-3, with 12 bases lining up with TRBD2. With 5 bases clipped from V and 0 bases from J, the junction kept 6 bases outside the gene matches. Germline V gives CDR1 SGHVS, CDR2 FQNEAQ. CDR3 length: 17 residues. The CDR3 DNA reads TGTGCCAGCAGCCACAGACTAGCGGGGGTTAGCACAGATACGCAGTATTTT. It specifies CASSHRLAGVSTDTQYF.

This clone was seen only a few times. V usage is TRBV2 and J usage is TRBJ1-5; D is undetermined. The length of the CDR3 is 17 residues. Trimming removed 2 bases from V and 1 base from J, with 15 bases in between. The germline CDR1 and CDR2 sequences are SNHLY and FYNNEI. The CDR3 sequence: CASSESQQKASNQPQHF. CDR3 bases: TGTGCCAGCAGTGAATCCCAACAGAAGGCAAGCAATCAGCCCCAGCATTTT.

The chain carries TRBV9 and TRBJ1-1; 7 bases align to TRBD1. Trimming removed 3 bases from V and 6 bases from J; junction bases left unmatched: 8. The length of the CDR3 is 14 residues. Germline CDR1 reads SGDLS; CDR2 reads YYNGEE. This CDR3 is CASSDLTGEPEAFF. The CDR3, as DNA: TGTGCCAGCAGCGACCTAACAGGGGAACCTGAAGCTTTCTTT.

The chain uses TRBV7-9 and TRBJ2-5; D might be TRBD2 (5 bases). The length of the CDR3 is 13 residues. Trimming took off 1 base at V and 7 bases at J, with 10 bases between the two ends. Germline-derived CDR1 and CDR2 are SEHNR and FQNEAQ (reference sequence). The DNA for the CDR3 is TGTGCCAGCAGCTTAGACCCCGCGGGGACCCAGTACTTC. Translation: CASSLDPAGTQYF.

The genes are TRBV19 and TRBJ2-2; D is unclear. Trimming shortened V by 3 bases and J by 7 bases, and 6 bases separated the two germline ends. The CDR3 is 12 amino acids. Germline V gene sequence: CDR1 LNHDA, CDR2 SQIVND (reference sequence). The CDR3 sequence: CASSMRNGELFF. Written as DNA, the CDR3 is TGTGCCAGTAGTATGAGAAACGGGGAGCTGTTTTTT.

This clone was detected only a few times. The chain uses TRBV9 and TRBJ2-2, with 10 nucleotides matching TRBD1. The length of the CDR3 is 15 residues. Germline V gives CDR1 SGDLS, CDR2 YYNGEE. Trimming took 4 bases from V and 5 from J; bases not matched to a gene: 5. For the CDR3, the DNA is TGTGCCAGCAGCCCCTCGGGACAGGGGACCGGGGAGCTGTTTTTT. Its translation is CASSPSGQGTGELFF.

The chain recombines TRBV5-5 with TRBJ1-3; a possible D gene is TRBD1 (6 bases). Trimming cost V 3 bases and J 1 base, with 8 bases left between them. The CDR3 is 14 residues long. Germline V gene data show CDR1 as SGHKS and CDR2 as YYEKEE (reference sequence). The chain's CDR3 is CASSSTGSGNTIYF. In DNA form, the CDR3 reads TGTGCCAGCAGCTCAACAGGGTCTGGAAACACCATATATTTT.